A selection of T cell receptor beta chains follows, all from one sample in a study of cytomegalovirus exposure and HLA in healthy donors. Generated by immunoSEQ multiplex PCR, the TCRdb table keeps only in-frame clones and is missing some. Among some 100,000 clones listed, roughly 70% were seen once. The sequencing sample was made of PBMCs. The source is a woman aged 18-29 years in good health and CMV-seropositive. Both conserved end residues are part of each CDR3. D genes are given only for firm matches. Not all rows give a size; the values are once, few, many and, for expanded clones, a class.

DNA: TGTGCCAGTAGTATAGATCTATTGGAGGGGATCCCATACGAGCAGTACTTC
CDR3: CASSIDLLEGIPYEQYF
J: TRBJ2-7
size: .
D: .
V: TRBV19

DNA: TGTGCCAGCAGTGAAGGCGGCAGGGCGAGGAACACCATATATTTT
CDR3: CASSEGGRARNTIYF
J: TRBJ1-3
size: .
D: .
V: TRBV6-1

DNA: TGTGCCAGCAGCTTTACAGGGAGCTATGGCTACACCTTC
CDR3: CASSFTGSYGYTF
J: TRBJ1-2
size: .
D: .
V: TRBV7-2

DNA: TGTGCCAGCAGCGGAGGACATTTTAGGTATGGCTACACCTTC
CDR3: CASSGGHFRYGYTF
J: TRBJ1-2
size: few
D: .
V: TRBV9

DNA: TGTGCCAGCAGCTTTTCGCGGGAGGGCATCAATGAGCAGTTCTTC
CDR3: CASSFSREGINEQFF
J: TRBJ2-1
size: few
D: TRBD2
V: TRBV11-3

DNA: TGTGCCAGCAGCTTTATGCGAGGGTATGAGCAGTTCTTC
CDR3: CASSFMRGYEQFF
J: TRBJ2-1
size: .
D: .
V: TRBV11-3

DNA: TGTGCCAGCAGATCGAGACAACCGAACACTGAAGCTTTCTTT
CDR3: CASRSRQPNTEAFF
J: TRBJ1-1
size: .
D: .
V: TRBV6-4

DNA: TGTGCCAGTAGTATTTTTTCGGAGCAGTTCTTC
CDR3: CASSIFSEQFF
J: TRBJ2-1
size: .
D: .
V: TRBV19

DNA: TGTGCCAGCAGTGAGGCGGACAGTTTCTATGGCTACACCTTC
CDR3: CASSEADSFYGYTF
J: TRBJ1-2
size: .
D: .
V: TRBV6-5

DNA: TGTGCCAGCTGGTCCACTGGGAGTTGGTACGAGCAGTACTTC
CDR3: CASWSTGSWYEQYF
J: TRBJ2-7
size: few
D: .
V: TRBV18

DNA: TGTGCCACCAGCAGAGAGGGAGACGGAACCACCGGGGAGCTGTTTTTT
CDR3: CATSREGDGTTGELFF
J: TRBJ2-2
size: .
D: .
V: TRBV15

DNA: TGTGCCAGCAGCTTAACCACTAGCGGGAGCGGTGAGCAGTACTTC
CDR3: CASSLTTSGSGEQYF
J: TRBJ2-7
size: .
D: TRBD2
V: TRBV7-2

DNA: TGTGCCAGCAGAGCCGGGACAGCCTATGGCTACACCTTC
CDR3: CASRAGTAYGYTF
J: TRBJ1-2
size: .
D: TRBD1
V: TRBV28

DNA: TGTGCCTGGGCCGGGATCACTTACTATGGCTACACCTTC
CDR3: CAWAGITYYGYTF
J: TRBJ1-2
size: .
D: .
V: TRBV30

DNA: TGTGCCAGCAGCTGGGGACAGCCTGAGCAGTTCTTC
CDR3: CASSWGQPEQFF
J: TRBJ2-1
size: .
D: TRBD1
V: TRBV28

DNA: TGTGCCAGTAGTACGGACAGGGGAACTAATGAAAAACTGTTTTTT
CDR3: CASSTDRGTNEKLFF
J: TRBJ1-4
size: .
D: TRBD1
V: TRBV19

DNA: TGTGCCAGCAGCTCGAGCCCCGCTGACAGGGGCTACGAGCAGTACTTC
CDR3: CASSSSPADRGYEQYF
J: TRBJ2-7
size: .
D: TRBD1
V: TRBV7-2

DNA: TGTGCCACCAGACAGACAGGGAGGGAGACCCAGTACTTC
CDR3: CATRQTGRETQYF
J: TRBJ2-5
size: .
D: .
V: TRBV15

DNA: TGTGCCATCAGTGGACTCGGGGGGAACACAGATACGCAGTATTTT
CDR3: CAISGLGGNTDTQYF
J: TRBJ2-3
size: .
D: TRBD2
V: TRBV10-3

DNA: TGCGCCAGCAGCTTTCCAACGGATAGGGGTGAGCAGTTCTTC
CDR3: CASSFPTDRGEQFF
J: TRBJ2-1
size: few
D: .
V: TRBV5-1

DNA: TGTGCCAGCGGGAGCGGAGTCTACAATGAGCAGTTCTTC
CDR3: CASGSGVYNEQFF
J: TRBJ2-1
size: .
D: .
V: TRBV2

DNA: TGTGCCAGCAGCTTAGTGGTAGCGGGCACAGATACGCAGTATTTT
CDR3: CASSLVVAGTDTQYF
J: TRBJ2-3
size: .
D: .
V: TRBV7-2

DNA: TGTGCCAGCAGTTACGAACAGTTCACTGAAGCTTTCTTT
CDR3: CASSYEQFTEAFF
J: TRBJ1-1
size: once
D: .
V: TRBV6-5

DNA: TGTGCCAGCACCACTTTTACCCTAGGGACAGGGGGCCCGAACACCGGGGAGCTGTTTTTT
CDR3: CASTTFTLGTGGPNTGELFF
J: TRBJ2-2
size: .
D: TRBD1
V: TRBV27

DNA: TGTGCCAGCAGGACAGGGTCCGGGGAGCTGTTTTTT
CDR3: CASRTGSGELFF
J: TRBJ2-2
size: .
D: TRBD1
V: TRBV27

DNA: TGTGCCAGCAGCTCGACGACTAGCCGATACACCGGGGAGCTGTTTTTT
CDR3: CASSSTTSRYTGELFF
J: TRBJ2-2
size: .
D: TRBD2
V: TRBV5-5

DNA: TGCAGCGTTAAGGCGCAGGGATACACCGGGGAGCTGTTTTTT
CDR3: CSVKAQGYTGELFF
J: TRBJ2-2
size: .
D: .
V: TRBV29-1

DNA: TGTGCCAGCAGCCTGGACAGGAGTAATGAAAAACTGTTTTTT
CDR3: CASSLDRSNEKLFF
J: TRBJ1-4
size: once
D: TRBD1
V: TRBV28

DNA: TGCGCCAGCAGCTTCGCCAGCGGCTCCTACAATGAGCAGTTCTTC
CDR3: CASSFASGSYNEQFF
J: TRBJ2-1
size: few
D: .
V: TRBV5-1

DNA: TGTGCCAGCAGTTCCGGGACAGGGCAAGAGCAGTTCTTC
CDR3: CASSSGTGQEQFF
J: TRBJ2-1
size: few
D: TRBD1
V: TRBV27

DNA: TGTGCCAGCAGTTTCCCACTAGCGGGAGTAAACGAGCAGTACTTC
CDR3: CASSFPLAGVNEQYF
J: TRBJ2-7
size: .
D: TRBD2
V: TRBV6-6